The source of this T cell receptor (beta chain) is a study of T cell responses to AZD1222 COVID-19 vaccine. Study-level findings and limits: A mostly white British donor set with more females was recruited, and clonal diversity was possibly underestimated.

Second-dose intervals near 4 or 12 weeks were combined. Concerning this clone: Its antigen is unidentified.

Some clones are missing from TCRdb's copy, which holds only in-frame ones; the method was immunoSEQ multiplex PCR. Of roughly 140,000 clones listed, 70% to 90% are singletons. The germline CDR1 and CDR2 sequences are SGDLS and YYNGEE. V lost 0 bases and J lost 4; bases outside the gene matches: 4. CDR3 length: 16 residues. Here the sequenced sample was peripheral blood, taken 28 days after the second AZD1222 dose. This sequence originates from an adult who received the AZD1222 COVID-19 vaccine. The rearrangement joins TRBV9 to TRBJ2-1; 10 nucleotides line up with TRBD1. The CDR3 protein is CASSVGTGGKYNEQFF. The CDR3 DNA sequence: TGTGCCAGCAGCGTAGGGACAGGGGGAAAATACAATGAGCAGTTCTTC.